The 29 T cell receptor beta chains presented below share a single source sample, sequenced in a study of OX40 agonist ivuxolimab in advanced cancers. Repertoires were generated with immunoSEQ multiplex PCR, while TCRdb's copy carries only in-frame clones and drops some. The table includes fewer than 70,000 clones, approximately 90% detected once. The source was CD4+ or CD8+ T cells sorted from blood, collected in a trial of the OX40 agonist ivuxolimab. These receptors all come from an adult with an advanced solid tumor such as melanoma, head and neck, liver or kidney cancer.

This chain joins TRBV6-6 and TRBJ2-1, with D perhaps TRBD1 (6 bases). This CDR3 contains 15 residues. The germline V and J ends were trimmed by 5 bases and 3 bases, with 14 bases remaining between them. Germline loops: CDR1 MNHNY, CDR2 SVGAGI (reference sequence). CDR3 nucleotide sequence: TGTGCCAGCAGTCCAGGGGCCTCGGACTACAATGAGCAGTTCTTC. Amino acid sequence: CASSPGASDYNEQFF.

Details on this clone: A junction boundary mismatches the germline segment, possibly from a read error. The rearrangement joins TRBV4-1 to TRBJ1-5; no clear D gene. The CDR3 extends over 15 amino acids. The germline V gene has CDR1 MGHRA and CDR2 YSYEKL. CDR3 coding DNA: TGTGCCAGCAGCCAGTCGGGCGAAAACAATCAGCCCCAGCATTTT. This codes for CASSQSGENNQPQHF.

The chain joins TRBV4-2 to TRBJ1-4, with D hard to call. The CDR3 has 13 residues. Germline CDR1 is LGHNA and CDR2 is YNFKEQ. The V end was cut by 5 bases, the J end by 8 bases, with 12 bases between. The CDR3 loop reads CASSGPLYEKLFF. CDR3 bases: TGTGCCAGCAGCGGACCCCTTTACGAAAAACTGTTTTTT.

This clone was detected once. This chain connects TRBV27 to TRBJ2-5, with 9 bases fitting TRBD2. Germline CDR1 is MNHEY and CDR2 is SMNVEV (reference sequence). The CDR3 totals 15 residues. The J segment lost 9 bases and the V segment lost 2 bases, leaving 10 bases of the junction unmatched. The CDR3 coding sequence is TGTGCCAGCAGTTTAGGGACTAGCCCTGGACGGTCCCAGTACTTC. This translates into CASSLGTSPGRSQYF.

The DNA of the CDR3 is TGTGCCAGCAGCCTGCCAATGGAAGAACTAGCGGGGGGTGCAGGCTACGAGCAGTACTTC. It encodes CASSLPMEELAGGAGYEQYF. The chain combines TRBV4-2 with TRBJ2-7, with 12 bases identical to TRBD2. V was pared by 4 bases and J by 3 bases, with 19 bases of the junction left unmatched. The germline V gene encodes CDR1 LGHNA and CDR2 YNFKEQ. The CDR3 length is 20 residues.

The chain recombines TRBV5-1 with TRBJ2-7; D is unresolved. Trimming took 4 bases from V and 6 from J, leaving 17 bases between them. This CDR3 has 14 amino acids. Germline V gene data show CDR1 as SGHRS and CDR2 as YFSETQ. This CDR3 is CASSRDLEVGEQYF. The CDR3 bases are TGCGCCAGCAGCCGTGACCTAGAAGTAGGCGAGCAGTACTTC.

This sequence joins TRBV4-3 and TRBJ2-7; D may correspond to TRBD1 or TRBD2 (5 bases each). The CDR3 has 15 residues. With 1 base removed from V and 5 bases from J, the gap between germline ends came to 15 bases. Germline values: CDR1 LGHNA, CDR2 YSLEER. CDR3 loop: CASSQAPGPDNEQYF. The CDR3 nucleotides are TGCGCCAGCAGCCAAGCACCGGGACCTGATAACGAGCAGTACTTC.

V and J are TRBV19 and TRBJ2-1, with 13 positions matching TRBD2. The V gene end was trimmed by 4 bases and the J gene end by 7 bases; junction bases not matched to a gene: 10. Germline V lookup: CDR1 LNHDA, CDR2 SQIVND (reference sequence). CDR3 length: 17 residues. The CDR3 spells CASSTGRRTSGRNEQFF. The DNA of the CDR3 is TGTGCCAGTAGTACCGGAAGAAGGACTAGCGGGAGAAATGAGCAGTTCTTC.

This clone is a singleton in its sample. The chain's CDR3 is CASSPPSQPQHF. CDR3 in DNA: TGTGCCAGCAGCCCCCCGAGTCAGCCCCAGCATTTT. The chain couples TRBV28 to TRBJ1-5; no firm D call. The V gene lost 6 bases and the J gene lost 6 bases, with 9 bases spanning the gap. The germline V gene encodes CDR1 MDHEN and CDR2 SYDVKM. This CDR3 spans 12 amino acids.

The chain combines TRBV5-1 with TRBJ2-5, with D perhaps TRBD1 or TRBD2 (5 bases each). This CDR3 comprises 14 residues. The V end was cut by 7 bases, the J end by 2 bases, with 15 bases between. Germline V gene data show CDR1 as SGHRS and CDR2 as YFSETQ. CDR3 sequence reads: CASRKSGPQETQYF. The CDR3 nucleotides read TGCGCCAGCCGTAAATCGGGACCTCAAGAGACCCAGTACTTC.

The gene calls are TRBV5-1 and TRBJ1-1; D is ambiguous. Trimming cost V 2 bases and J 5 bases, with 13 bases left between them. CDR1 and CDR2 (germline): SGHRS, YFSETQ. The CDR3 runs to 14 residues. The CDR3 bases are TGCGCCAGCAGCTTTTCTATCGGAGGTACTGAAGCTTTCTTT. Protein: CASSFSIGGTEAFF.

V gene TRBV6-5 combines with J gene TRBJ2-7; D may be TRBD2 (6 bases). The V and J ends lost 7 bases and 2 bases respectively, with 15 bases between them. CDR1 is MNHEY and CDR2 is SVGAGI in the germline V gene. There are 14 residues in the CDR3. CDR3 in amino acids: CASTKAGTPYEQYF. The CDR3 DNA follows: TGTGCCAGCACAAAGGCGGGGACCCCCTACGAGCAGTACTTC.

This clone was recorded once. The chain links TRBV28 to TRBJ2-1; perhaps TRBD2 as D (5 bases). Trimming pared 6 bases from V and 6 bases from J, leaving 33 bases between. The CDR3 spans 20 residues. The V gene's germline CDR1 is MDHEN and CDR2 SYDVKM. In DNA, the CDR3 is TGTGCCAGCAGCCCGGATCCACCAGCCCTGTCGGTAGCGAACTCCAATGAGCAGTTCTTC. Its protein is CASSPDPPALSVANSNEQFF.

The chain uses TRBV28 and TRBJ1-4; no clear D. CDR3 length: 13 residues. Per germline, CDR1 MDHEN and CDR2 SYDVKM. V was pared by 2 bases and J by 13 bases, with 14 bases between. The CDR3 reads CASSLDNPPRLFF. CDR3 DNA: TGTGCCAGCAGTTTAGACAACCCCCCGAGACTGTTTTTT.

The chain combines TRBV6-5 with TRBJ1-2; 8 bases map to TRBD1. Looked up from germline, CDR1 is MNHEY and CDR2 is SVGAGI. This CDR3 spans 15 amino acids. Trimming cost V 4 bases and J 4 bases; bases outside gene matches: 8. DNA for the CDR3: TGTGCCAGCAGTTTCAAAGGACAGGGTGGCTATGGCTACACCTTC. As protein: CASSFKGQGGYGYTF.

V is TRBV15 and J is TRBJ1-4, with D perhaps matching TRBD1 (5 bases). Between the trimmed V and J ends, which lost 0 bases and 7 bases, there was a span of 6 bases. The CDR3 is 13 residues long. CDR1 LNHNV and CDR2 YYDKDF come from the germline V gene (reference sequence). The DNA of the CDR3 is TGTGCCACCAGCAGAGAGGGGCCTGAAAAACTGTTTTTT. Translating gives CATSREGPEKLFF.

In this sample, this clone turned up once. The V and J genes are TRBV11-2 and TRBJ2-3, with D possibly matching TRBD2 (7 bases). Germline V gene data show CDR1 as SGHAT and CDR2 as FQNNGV. V shed 8 bases and J shed 4 bases, with 16 bases lying between them. The CDR3 is 14 residues long. The CDR3 sequence is CASAIAGASDTQYF. The DNA for the CDR3 is TGTGCCAGCGCGATCGCGGGGGCCTCAGATACGCAGTATTTT.

Notes on this clone: The same CDR3 also results from other DNA sequences found in this sample. The chain recombines TRBV30 with TRBJ1-6; D is unresolved. CDR1 and CDR2 (germline): GTSNPN, SVGIG (reference sequence). The CDR3 has 15 amino acids. The V gene lost 1 base and the J gene lost 2 bases, with 9 bases spanning the gap. The CDR3 nucleotides read TGTGCCTGGAGTGGGAGGGTCGCCTATAATTCACCCCTCCACTTT. Residues: CAWSGRVAYNSPLHF. The entire variable domain, with the rest obtained from reference TRBV30 and TRBJ1-6, is as follows: SQTIHQWPATLVQPVGSPLSLECTVEGTSNPNLYWYRQAAGRGLQLLFYSVGIGQISSEVPQNLSASRPQDRQFILSSKKLLLSDSGFYLCAWSGRVAYNSPLHFGNGTRLTVT.

The V call is TRBV9, the J call TRBJ2-7, with TRBD2 identical over 8 bases. Per the germline V gene, CDR1 is SGDLS and CDR2 is YYNGEE. V was pared by 7 bases and J by 5 bases, with 14 bases of the junction left unmatched. The CDR3 is 15 residues long. The CDR3 nucleotides are TGTGCCAGCCACAGAGGGCTAGCGGGTATCAACGAGCAGTACTTC. Protein product: CASHRGLAGINEQYF.

The gene calls are TRBV11-1 and TRBJ1-4; D not resolved. Per the germline V gene, CDR1 is SGHAT and CDR2 is FQDESV (reference sequence). The V end was cut by 3 bases, the J end by 5 bases, with 10 bases between. The CDR3 loop spans 14 amino acids. The chain's CDR3 is CASSLNSGNEKLFF. As DNA, the CDR3 is TGTGCCAGCAGCTTGAATTCGGGGAATGAAAAACTGTTTTTT.

The rearrangement links TRBV5-5 to TRBJ2-3, with no clear D. Deletions cut 5 bases from V and 3 bases from J, with 19 bases between. This CDR3 is 16 amino acids long. Per the germline V gene, CDR1 is SGHKS and CDR2 is YYEKEE (reference sequence). CDR3 sequence: CASRPRATILTDTQYF. The DNA for the CDR3 is TGTGCCAGCAGACCCAGAGCGACAATCTTGACAGATACGCAGTATTTT. Full variable domain (outside the CDR3, taken from reference TRBV5-5 and TRBJ2-3): DAGVTQSPTHLIKTRGQQVTLRCSPISGHKSVSWYQQVLGQGPQFIFQYYEKEERGRGNFPDRFSARQFPNYSSELNVNALLLGDSALYLCASRPRATILTDTQYFGPGTRLTVL.

The chain carries TRBV7-6 and TRBJ2-1; TRBD1 agrees at 10 bases. CDR3 length equals 14 residues. J was trimmed by 10 bases and V by 5 bases; bases with no gene match: 8. Germline V gives CDR1 SGHVS, CDR2 FNYEAQ. The CDR3 protein is CASSPDDRGREQFF. CDR3 nucleotides: TGTGCCAGCAGCCCCGACGACAGGGGGCGAGAGCAGTTCTTC.

The chain couples TRBV12-5 to TRBJ2-3; 9 bases match TRBD1. CDR1 is LGHNT, CDR2 FRNRAP, per germline. The CDR3 is 17 residues long. After removal of 4 bases from V and 1 base from J, the junction contained 9 bases not matched to a gene. CDR3 sequence (DNA): TGTGCTAGTGGTTCCGGACAGGGGACGATCGGCACAGATACGCAGTATTTT. It is translated as CASGSGQGTIGTDTQYF.

This clone was picked up one time. This rearrangement joins TRBV5-4 to TRBJ1-2, with D possibly matching TRBD1 (5 bases). Per the germline V gene, CDR1 is SGHNT and CDR2 is YYREEE (reference sequence). The CDR3 contains 15 residues. V lost 1 base and J 4 bases, leaving 14 bases between the germline ends. The DNA of the CDR3 is TGTGCCAGCAGCTTGCCCGAGACAGCAGCCTATGGCTACACCTTC. Its protein product is CASSLPETAAYGYTF.

For this clone: At one boundary the junction diverges from the germline segment, which might be a read error. The rearrangement uses TRBV7-2 and TRBJ1-4, with 9 nucleotides matching TRBD1. The CDR3 is made up of 15 amino acids. Germline V gene sequence: CDR1 SGHTA, CDR2 FQGNSA. CDR3 in amino acids: CASSLGDRDNEKLFF. CDR3 bases: TGTGCCAGCAGTTTAGGGGACAGGGATAATGAAAAACTGTTTTTT.

The rearrangement uses TRBV2 and TRBJ1-1; the D gene is possibly TRBD1 (6 bases). There are 13 residues in the CDR3. V was shortened by 5 bases and J by 1 base, with 8 bases between the two germline ends. Looked up from germline, CDR1 is SNHLY and CDR2 is FYNNEI. The CDR3 region has the DNA TGTGCCAGCAGTTCGGACAGGAACACTGAAGCTTTCTTT. It encodes CASSSDRNTEAFF.

The J gene is TRBJ2-1, the V gene TRBV21-1; the D call of TRBD1 is as the table states it, not checked on the DNA. TRBV21-1 is deemed a pseudogene. The CDR3 is 15 residues long. The CDR3 nucleotides read TGTGCCAGCAGCAGAGGGAGGACAGGGCTCTATGAGCAGTTCTTC. Translation gives CASSRGRTGLYEQFF.

V usage is TRBV7-9 and J usage is TRBJ1-1; D is perhaps TRBD1 (6 bases). Per the germline V gene, CDR1 is SEHNR and CDR2 is FQNEAQ (reference sequence). CDR3 length equals 13 residues. The ends were cut back, 7 bases at V and 5 bases at J, with 14 bases in the middle. The CDR3, as DNA: TGTGCCAGCAACACAGGGCTGGGAACTGAAGCTTTCTTT. Encoded protein: CASNTGLGTEAFF.

The CDR3 coding sequence is TGTGCCAGCAGCGGGAGTTACGACAGGGTCAAGAACATTCAGTACTTC. Translation gives CASSGSYDRVKNIQYF. This chain joins TRBV11-3 and TRBJ2-4, with 7 bases matching TRBD1. The CDR3 sequence is 16 residues long. The ends lost 5 bases at V and 7 bases at J; junction bases unmatched: 14. Germline V gene lookup returns CDR1 SGHNT and CDR2 YENEEA.